These 2 T cell receptor beta chains were all obtained from the same sample, sequenced in a study of long-term antiretroviral therapy in people with HIV. Running of the v3.0 immunoSEQ assay took place at survey level. The protocol was immunoSEQ multiplex PCR, while the TCRdb copy is restricted to in-frame clones and leaves out a portion. In the table there are around 19,000 clones, approximately 81% of which are singletons. The sample was unsorted PBMCs, taken less than 2.5 years after starting antiretroviral therapy. All receptors come from a man aged 40-49 years with HIV.

This sequence joins TRBV7-8 and TRBJ1-3; unclear D gene. V was pared by 4 bases and J by 0 bases, with 13 bases between. The CDR3 is 16 amino acids. From germline, CDR1 is SGHVS and CDR2 FQNEAQ. The CDR3 DNA follows: TGTGCCAGCAGCTCCCCCTCAGACTTCTCTGGAAACACCATATATTTT. Amino acids: CASSSPSDFSGNTIYF.

This rearrangement joins TRBV14 to TRBJ2-1; possibly TRBD1 or TRBD2 for D (5 bases each). From germline, CDR1 is SGHDN and CDR2 FVKESK. The CDR3 loop spans 16 amino acids. Trimming took off 3 bases at V and 4 bases at J, with 16 bases between the two ends. CDR3 coding DNA: TGTGCCAGCAGCCAGGGCCAGATAGAGGGGTACAATGAGCAGTTCTTC. Amino acids: CASSQGQIEGYNEQFF.